Listed below are T cell receptor beta chains from one sample, sequenced in a study of T cells after posttransplantation cyclophosphamide. The repertoire was sequenced with immunoSEQ multiplex PCR; TCRdb's copy has only in-frame clones and lacks some. The sample records just over 20,000 clones, approximately 98% being singletons. Sequenced: naive CD4+ T cells sorted from PBMCs. All receptors derive from a man in his forties in good health, CMV-negative, and a related stem cell transplant donor. Each CDR3 is given with its conserved first and last residue. D genes are given only for firm matches. Size tells how often a clone was seen (once, few, many) or the class of an expanded clone, and some rows leave it out.

V	J	size	D	CDR3	DNA
TRBV2	TRBJ2-7	.	TRBD1	CASSGTGGYEQYF	TGTGCCAGCAGTGGGACAGGGGGTTACGAGCAGTACTTC
TRBV11-2	TRBJ2-7	.	TRBD1	CASSQGTGSKEQYF	TGTGCCAGCAGCCAAGGGACAGGGAGTAAAGAGCAGTACTTC
TRBV9	TRBJ2-5	.	TRBD2	CASSNKIAIAGGETQYF	TGTGCCAGCAGCAATAAAATCGCAATAGCGGGAGGAGAGACCCAGTACTTC
TRBV27	TRBJ2-7	.	TRBD1	CASSLSRDRGNSGYEQYF	TGTGCCAGCAGTTTATCCCGGGACAGAGGGAACTCAGGCTACGAGCAGTACTTC
TRBV2	TRBJ2-7	.	.	CASSVNSPPYEQYF	TGTGCCAGCAGTGTGAACAGTCCACCCTACGAGCAGTACTTC
TRBV7-6	TRBJ1-2	.	TRBD1	CASGDRDFYGYTF	TGTGCCAGCGGGGACAGGGACTTTTATGGCTACACCTTC
TRBV15	TRBJ1-4	.	TRBD1	CATSFPGQGRTNEKLFF	TGTGCCACCAGTTTCCCGGGACAGGGAAGGACTAATGAAAAACTGTTTTTT
TRBV4-3	TRBJ2-3	.	TRBD1	CASSLGQGRDTQYF	TGCGCCAGCAGCCTCGGACAGGGGAGGGATACGCAGTATTTT
TRBV28	TRBJ1-1	.	.	CASSSNTEAFF	TGTGCCAGCAGCTCGAACACTGAAGCTTTCTTT
TRBV7-9	TRBJ2-7	.	TRBD2	CASSRAGDQDEQYF	TGTGCCAGCAGTCGAGCGGGAGACCAAGACGAGCAGTACTTC
TRBV5-1	TRBJ1-4	.	TRBD1	CASSLGTVNEKLFF	TGCGCCAGCAGCCTAGGGACAGTTAATGAAAAACTGTTTTTT
TRBV28	TRBJ1-1	.	TRBD1	CASNSQGAGNTEAFF	TGTGCCAGCAACTCACAGGGGGCGGGGAACACTGAAGCTTTCTTT
TRBV6-6	TRBJ1-3	.	.	CASSSRALSGNTIYF	TGTGCCAGCAGTTCGCGGGCCCTCTCTGGAAACACCATATATTTT
TRBV30	TRBJ2-2	.	TRBD1	CAWRDRVQPNTGELFF	TGTGCCTGGAGGGACAGGGTGCAACCGAACACCGGGGAGCTGTTTTTT
TRBV27	TRBJ2-2	.	.	CASSLVAVFTGELFF	TGTGCCAGCAGTTTAGTCGCAGTTTTCACCGGGGAGCTGTTTTTT
TRBV7-2	TRBJ2-4	.	.	CASSLEGTYYF	TGTGCCAGCAGCTTAGAGGGGACTTACTACTTC
TRBV19	TRBJ2-2	.	TRBD1	CASSLRQGVGELFF	TGTGCCAGTAGTCTACGACAGGGAGTCGGGGAGCTGTTTTTT
TRBV6-5	TRBJ2-7	.	TRBD1	CASSYTGQGAYEQYF	TGTGCCAGCAGTTACACGGGACAGGGAGCCTACGAGCAGTACTTC
TRBV7-9	TRBJ2-7	once	.	CASTRGSAAYEQYF	TGTGCCAGCACCCGGGGGTCGGCGGCCTACGAGCAGTACTTC
TRBV6-6	TRBJ2-5	once	TRBD2	CASRLLAGEETQYF	TGTGCCAGCAGGCTACTAGCGGGGGAAGAGACCCAGTACTTC
TRBV23-1	TRBJ1-1	.	.	CASSPLPPVSSSPTEAFF	TGCGCCAGCAGTCCCCTCCCCCCAGTATCTTCCTCCCCCACTGAAGCTTTCTTT
TRBV28	TRBJ1-2	.	.	CASSPSGNYGYTF	TGTGCCAGCAGCCCGTCGGGTAACTATGGCTACACCTTC
TRBV21-1	TRBJ2-7	.	.	CASSGGGDGFKEQYF	TGTGCCAGCAGCGGAGGGGGCGACGGTTTTAAAGAGCAGTACTTC
TRBV6-5	TRBJ2-3	.	.	CASSRDNTDTQYF	TGTGCCAGCAGCCGGGACAACACAGATACGCAGTATTTT
TRBV9	TRBJ2-7	.	.	CASSPGVTYEQYF	TGTGCCAGCAGCCCGGGGGTCACCTACGAGCAGTACTTC
TRBV29-1	TRBJ1-5	.	TRBD1	CSVGQLDQPQHF	TGCAGCGTGGGACAGCTAGATCAGCCCCAGCATTTT
TRBV5-1	TRBJ2-1	.	.	CASSQDYSPYNEQFF	TGCGCCAGCAGCCAGGACTATTCCCCCTACAATGAGCAGTTCTTC
TRBV7-2	TRBJ2-2	.	.	CASSLAPAGELFF	TGTGCCAGCAGCTTAGCCCCCGCCGGGGAGCTGTTTTTT
TRBV4-2	TRBJ2-1	.	.	CASSQFIRSLRDNEQFF	TGTGCCAGCAGCCAGTTTATTAGAAGCCTCAGGGACAATGAGCAGTTCTTC
TRBV28	TRBJ2-1	.	.	CASNLIGDSPGLGRYGEQFF	TGTGCCAGCAATCTAATCGGGGACAGTCCGGGACTAGGTCGCTACGGTGAGCAGTTCTTC
TRBV28	TRBJ2-7	.	.	CASSLESYEQYF	TGTGCCAGCAGTTTAGAGTCCTACGAGCAGTACTTC
TRBV30	TRBJ2-1	once	.	CAWSPTRVVQFF	TGTGCCTGGAGCCCCACGAGGGTCGTACAGTTCTTC
TRBV2	TRBJ1-1	.	.	CASSRDTEAFF	TGTGCCAGCAGCAGGGACACTGAAGCTTTCTTT
TRBV13	TRBJ1-1	.	.	CASSSDRNTEAFF	TGTGCCAGCAGCTCTGACAGGAACACTGAAGCTTTCTTT
TRBV6-1	TRBJ2-5	.	TRBD2	CASSEEAGGPEEQYF	TGTGCCAGCAGTGAAGAAGCGGGAGGGCCTGAAGAGCAGTACTTC
TRBV28	TRBJ2-7	.	TRBD1	CASLSRGPIYEQYF	TGTGCCAGCCTTTCTAGGGGGCCCATCTACGAGCAGTACTTC
TRBV28	TRBJ2-3	.	.	CASSSLTGGKVYTQYF	TGTGCCAGCAGTTCCCTTACCGGCGGGAAAGTGTATACGCAGTATTTT
TRBV5-1	TRBJ2-2	.	TRBD1	CASSRGQGGNAGELFF	TGCGCCAGCAGCCGGGGACAGGGTGGGAACGCCGGGGAGCTGTTTTTT
TRBV7-9	TRBJ2-7	.	TRBD1	CASSMDRAQDEQYF	TGTGCCAGCAGCATGGACAGGGCCCAGGACGAGCAGTACTTC
TRBV6-1	TRBJ2-7	.	.	CARECRAMTYEQYF	TGTGCTAGGGAGTGCCGCGCGATGACCTACGAGCAGTACTTC
TRBV5-1	TRBJ2-3	.	.	CASTLWGTSSDTQYF	TGCGCCAGCACCCTTTGGGGAACTAGCTCAGATACGCAGTATTTT
TRBV18	TRBJ2-3	.	.	CASSPTTEDTQYF	TGTGCCAGCTCACCAACGACAGAAGATACGCAGTATTTT
TRBV7-7	TRBJ2-2	.	.	CASSLELVGVGELFF	TGTGCCAGCAGCTTAGAGCTAGTGGGAGTAGGGGAGCTGTTTTTT
TRBV5-8	TRBJ2-2	.	TRBD1	CASSLGAGGPTGELFF	TGTGCCAGCAGCTTGGGGGCAGGGGGCCCTACCGGGGAGCTGTTTTTT
TRBV27	TRBJ2-1	.	TRBD2	CASSLSGLAGDRDSYNEQFF	TGTGCCAGCAGTTTATCGGGGCTAGCGGGAGATCGGGACTCCTACAATGAGCAGTTCTTC
TRBV19	TRBJ1-4	.	TRBD1	CASSATGEKEKLFF	TGTGCCAGTAGTGCGACAGGGGAAAAGGAAAAACTGTTTTTT
TRBV4-1	TRBJ2-3	.	TRBD2	CASSQVSSGGADTQYF	TGCGCCAGCAGCCAAGTATCTAGCGGAGGGGCAGATACGCAGTATTTT
TRBV5-1	TRBJ2-2	.	.	CASSIGGTPNTGELFF	TGCGCCAGCAGTATCGGAGGGACTCCGAACACCGGGGAGCTGTTTTTT
TRBV19	TRBJ2-5	few	TRBD2	CASSKRLAGGRETQYF	TGTGCCAGTAGTAAGAGACTAGCGGGAGGTCGAGAGACCCAGTACTTC
TRBV10-3	TRBJ2-7	.	.	CAISESVQGTYEQYF	TGTGCCATCAGTGAGTCGGTCCAGGGAACCTACGAGCAGTACTTC
TRBV5-1	TRBJ2-2	.	.	CASMLQGPNTGELFF	TGCGCCAGCATGCTACAGGGACCGAACACCGGGGAGCTGTTTTTT
TRBV2	TRBJ2-5	.	.	CASSPTRLETQYF	TGTGCCAGCAGTCCAACTAGGTTGGAGACCCAGTACTTC
TRBV25-1	TRBJ2-2	.	TRBD1	CASSGDRGLTGELFF	TGTGCCAGCAGTGGGGACAGGGGGCTTACCGGGGAGCTGTTTTTT
TRBV5-1	TRBJ2-3	.	TRBD1	CASSLEGTGETDTQYF	TGCGCCAGCAGCTTGGAGGGGACAGGGGAAACAGATACGCAGTATTTT